This section outlines one T cell receptor (beta chain) sequence together with its context. Its antigen is still unknown. These data belong to a study of OX40 agonist ivuxolimab in advanced cancers. Study information: Two patients with cutaneous melanoma and one with hepatocellular carcinoma, three in total, showed partial responses. Overall study findings and caveats: No determination was made of the antigen specificity of the expanded peripheral T cells.

The table came from immunoSEQ multiplex PCR; TCRdb's copy has only in-frame clones and leaves some out. The sample yields tens of thousands of clones, approximately 94% seen once. The timepoints at which blood was sampled were baseline, cycle 4 day 1, and cycle 7 day 1. Trimming removed 5 bases from V and 6 bases from J; junction bases left unmatched: 9. The CDR3 sequence is 15 residues long. The germline CDR1 and CDR2 sequences are SGHTA and FQGTGA. The sample was CD4+ or CD8+ T cells sorted from blood, taken in a trial of the OX40 agonist ivuxolimab. This sequence originates from an adult with an advanced solid tumor such as melanoma, head and neck, liver or kidney cancer. The chain uses TRBV7-3 and TRBJ1-2; 10 nucleotides agree with TRBD1. CDR3 DNA: TGTGCCAGCAGCCTGACAGGGGGCGAAATCCATGGCTACACCTTC. It encodes CASSLTGGEIHGYTF.